The clone carrying this T cell receptor (beta chain) occurred many times. The TCRbeta library incorporated unique molecular identifiers. In TCRdb, the PCR reads were re-called with MiXCR into one record per CDR3 protein. Of 250,000 to 350,000 distinct CDR3 sequences listed, 9.9% were seen once; the top ten hold around a tenth. V was clipped by 1 base and J by 10 bases; unmatched bases: 9. The length of the CDR3 is 15 residues. CDR1 is MNHEY and CDR2 is SVGAGI in the germline V gene. This record comes from a study of T-cell reconstitution after alpha-beta-depleted transplantation in children. The material sequenced was PBMCs from the stem cell graft donor, taken from the stem cell graft. The receptor comes from a human donor who donated a stem cell graft to a child with SCID. The chain has TRBV6-5 and TRBJ2-2; TRBD1 matches 7 bases. CDR3: CASSYWGQKGPELFF. In DNA form, the CDR3 reads TGTGCCAGCAGTTACTGGGGACAGAAGGGGCCGGAGCTGTTTTTT.